The clone carrying this T cell receptor beta chain was seen a single time. What it binds is unknown. The data originate from a study of OX40 agonist ivuxolimab in advanced cancers. General study points: Partly responding patients at 0.1-3.0 mg/kg showed some of the smallest clonal expansion.

Germline V lookup: CDR1 SGHNT, CDR2 YENEEA. The germline V and J ends were trimmed by 4 bases and 5 bases, with 12 bases remaining between them. The CDR3 covers 13 residues. This table comes from immunoSEQ multiplex PCR, and its TCRdb copy is limited to in-frame clones, with some not included. The profile shows roughly 75,000 clones, around 90% of them singletons. The rearrangement joins TRBV11-3 to TRBJ2-7; no clear D gene. Sequencing was performed on CD4+ or CD8+ T cells sorted from blood, taken in a trial of the OX40 agonist ivuxolimab. This TCR came from an adult with an advanced solid tumor such as melanoma, head and neck, liver or kidney cancer. CDR3 in DNA: TGTGCCAGCAGCTGGGATAGAAGGAACGAGCAGTACTTC. The encoded protein is CASSWDRRNEQYF.